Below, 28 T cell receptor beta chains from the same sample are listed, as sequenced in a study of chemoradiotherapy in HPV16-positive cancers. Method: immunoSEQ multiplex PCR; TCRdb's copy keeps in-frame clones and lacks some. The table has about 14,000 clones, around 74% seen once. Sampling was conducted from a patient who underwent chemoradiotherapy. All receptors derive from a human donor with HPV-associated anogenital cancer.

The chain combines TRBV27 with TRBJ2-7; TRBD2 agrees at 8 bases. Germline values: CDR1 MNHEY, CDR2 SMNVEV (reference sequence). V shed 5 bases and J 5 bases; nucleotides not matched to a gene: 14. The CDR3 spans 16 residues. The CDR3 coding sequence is TGTGCCAGCAGTCGGGGGGGACTCCTTCCTCTCGACGAGCAGTACTTC. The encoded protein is CASSRGGLLPLDEQYF.

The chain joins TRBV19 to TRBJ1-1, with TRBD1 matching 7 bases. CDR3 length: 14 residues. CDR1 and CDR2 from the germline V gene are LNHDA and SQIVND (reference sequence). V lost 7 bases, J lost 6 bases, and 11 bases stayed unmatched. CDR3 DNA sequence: TGTGCCAGTACCCTAGGGACAGCACGGTCTGAAGCTTTCTTT. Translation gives CASTLGTARSEAFF.

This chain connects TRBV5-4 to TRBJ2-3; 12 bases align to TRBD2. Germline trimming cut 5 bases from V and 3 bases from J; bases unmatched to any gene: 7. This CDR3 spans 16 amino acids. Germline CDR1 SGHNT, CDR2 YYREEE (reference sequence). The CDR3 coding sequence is TGTGCCAGCAGATCGGAACTAGCGGGAGGTACAGATACGCAGTATTTT. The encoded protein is CASRSELAGGTDTQYF.

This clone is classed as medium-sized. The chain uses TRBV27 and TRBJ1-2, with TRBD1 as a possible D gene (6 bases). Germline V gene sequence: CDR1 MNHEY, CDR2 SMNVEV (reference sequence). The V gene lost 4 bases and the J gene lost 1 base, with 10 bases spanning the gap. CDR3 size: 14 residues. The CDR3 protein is CASSWNRDNYGYTF. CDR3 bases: TGTGCCAGCAGTTGGAACAGGGATAACTATGGCTACACCTTC.

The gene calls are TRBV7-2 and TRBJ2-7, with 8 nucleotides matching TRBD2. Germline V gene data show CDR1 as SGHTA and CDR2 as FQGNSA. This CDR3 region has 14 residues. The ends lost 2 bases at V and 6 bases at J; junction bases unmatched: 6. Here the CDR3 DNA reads TGTGCCAGCAGCTTATCGGGAGGGGTCGGCGAGCAGTACTTC. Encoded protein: CASSLSGGVGEQYF.

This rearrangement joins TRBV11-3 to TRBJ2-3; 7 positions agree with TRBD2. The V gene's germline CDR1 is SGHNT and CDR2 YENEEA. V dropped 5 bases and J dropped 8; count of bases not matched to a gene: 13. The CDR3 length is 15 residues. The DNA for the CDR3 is TGTGCCAGCAGCCCTAGCGGCGGGAGAGGAGGTACGCAGTATTTT. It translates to CASSPSGGRGGTQYF.

The chain's CDR3 is CASSPGLAGMRELFF. CDR3 bases: TGCGCCAGCAGCCCGGGACTAGCGGGAATGCGGGAGCTGTTTTTT. The V gene is TRBV5-1, the J gene TRBJ2-2; 13 positions agree with TRBD2. There are 15 residues in the CDR3. Germline CDR1 is SGHRS and CDR2 is YFSETQ. The ends lost 4 bases at V and 9 bases at J; junction bases unmatched: 6.

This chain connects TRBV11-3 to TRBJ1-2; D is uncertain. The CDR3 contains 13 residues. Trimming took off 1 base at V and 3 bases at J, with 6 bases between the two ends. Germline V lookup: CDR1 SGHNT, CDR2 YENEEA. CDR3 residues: CASSLARYYGYTF. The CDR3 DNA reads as TGTGCCAGCAGCTTAGCCAGATACTATGGCTACACCTTC.

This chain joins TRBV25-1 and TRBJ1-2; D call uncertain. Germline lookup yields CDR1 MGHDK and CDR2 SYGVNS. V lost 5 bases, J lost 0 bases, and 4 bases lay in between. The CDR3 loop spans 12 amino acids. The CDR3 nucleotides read TGTGCCAGCAGTCCAGCTAACTATGGCTACACCTTC. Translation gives CASSPANYGYTF.

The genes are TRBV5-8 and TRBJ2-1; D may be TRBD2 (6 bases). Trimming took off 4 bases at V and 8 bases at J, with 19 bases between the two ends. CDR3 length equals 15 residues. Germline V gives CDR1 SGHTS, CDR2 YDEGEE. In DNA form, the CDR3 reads TGTGCCAGCAGCGATTGGACCCCGGGGGTCGATGAGCAGTTCTTC. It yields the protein CASSDWTPGVDEQFF.

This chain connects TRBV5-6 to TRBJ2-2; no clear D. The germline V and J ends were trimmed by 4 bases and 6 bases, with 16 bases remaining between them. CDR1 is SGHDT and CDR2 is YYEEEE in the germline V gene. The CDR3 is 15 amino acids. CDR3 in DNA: TGTGCCAGCAGCACCCCCCAAAGACGGGCCGGGGAGCTGTTTTTT. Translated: CASSTPQRRAGELFF.

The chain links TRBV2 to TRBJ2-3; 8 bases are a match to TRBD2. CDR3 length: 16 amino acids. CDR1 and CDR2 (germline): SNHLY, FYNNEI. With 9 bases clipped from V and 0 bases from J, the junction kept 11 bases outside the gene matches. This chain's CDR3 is CASGAGVGLSTDTQYF. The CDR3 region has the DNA TGTGCCAGTGGAGCGGGAGTCGGTCTTAGCACAGATACGCAGTATTTT.

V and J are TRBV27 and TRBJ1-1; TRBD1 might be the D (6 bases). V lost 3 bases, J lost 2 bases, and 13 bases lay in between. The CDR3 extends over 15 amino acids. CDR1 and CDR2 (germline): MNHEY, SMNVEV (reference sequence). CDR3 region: CASSFSGGYNTEAFF. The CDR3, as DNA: TGTGCCAGCAGTTTTTCGGGGGGCTATAACACTGAAGCTTTCTTT.

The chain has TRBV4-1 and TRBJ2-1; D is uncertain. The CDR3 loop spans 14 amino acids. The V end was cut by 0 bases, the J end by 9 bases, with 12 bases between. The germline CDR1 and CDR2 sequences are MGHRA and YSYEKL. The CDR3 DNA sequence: TGCGCCAGCAGCCAAGACTCCGTCTTTGGTGAGCAGTTCTTC. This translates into CASSQDSVFGEQFF.

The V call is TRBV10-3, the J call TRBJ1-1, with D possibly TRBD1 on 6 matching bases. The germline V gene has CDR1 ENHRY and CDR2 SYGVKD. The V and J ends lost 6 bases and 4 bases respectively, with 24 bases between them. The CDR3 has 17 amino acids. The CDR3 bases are TGTGCCATCAGAAAAGATACAGGGAGGAGACGAATCACTGAAGCTTTCTTT. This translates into CAIRKDTGRRRITEAFF.

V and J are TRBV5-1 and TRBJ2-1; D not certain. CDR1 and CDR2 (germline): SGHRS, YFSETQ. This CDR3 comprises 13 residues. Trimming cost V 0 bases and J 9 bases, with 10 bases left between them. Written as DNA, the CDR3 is TGCGCCAGCAGCTTGGGCCATGGCCGTGAGCAGTTCTTC. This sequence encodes CASSLGHGREQFF. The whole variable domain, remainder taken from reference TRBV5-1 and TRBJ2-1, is KAGVTQTPRYLIKTRGQQVTLSCSPISGHRSVSWYQQTPGQGLQFLFEYFSETQRNKGNFPGRFSGRQFSNSRSEMNVSTLELGDSALYLCASSLGHGREQFFGPGTRLTVL.

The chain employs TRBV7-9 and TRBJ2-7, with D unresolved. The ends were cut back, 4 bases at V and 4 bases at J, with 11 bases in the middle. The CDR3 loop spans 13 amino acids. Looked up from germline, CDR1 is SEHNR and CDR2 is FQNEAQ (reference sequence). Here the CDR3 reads CASSSGRIYEQYF. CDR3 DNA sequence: TGTGCCAGCAGCTCCGGACGGATATACGAGCAGTACTTC.

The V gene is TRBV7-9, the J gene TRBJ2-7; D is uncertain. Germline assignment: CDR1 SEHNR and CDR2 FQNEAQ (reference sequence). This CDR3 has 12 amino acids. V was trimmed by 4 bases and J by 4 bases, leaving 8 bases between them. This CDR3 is CASSSQVYEQYF. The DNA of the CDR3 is TGTGCCAGCAGCTCCCAGGTGTACGAGCAGTACTTC.

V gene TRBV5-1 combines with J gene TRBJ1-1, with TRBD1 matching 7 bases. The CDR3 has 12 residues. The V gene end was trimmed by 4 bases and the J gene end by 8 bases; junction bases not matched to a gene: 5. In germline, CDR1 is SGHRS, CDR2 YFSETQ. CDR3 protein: CASSIGQAEAFF. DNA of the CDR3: TGCGCCAGCAGCATAGGACAGGCAGAAGCTTTCTTT.

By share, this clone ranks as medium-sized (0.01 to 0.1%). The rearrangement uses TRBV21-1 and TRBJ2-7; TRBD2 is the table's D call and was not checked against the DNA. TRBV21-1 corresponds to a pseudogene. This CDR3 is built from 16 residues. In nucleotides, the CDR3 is TGTGCCAGCAGCATACCTTTTTTAGGGCGGGCCTACGAGCAGTACTTC. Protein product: CASSIPFLGRAYEQYF.

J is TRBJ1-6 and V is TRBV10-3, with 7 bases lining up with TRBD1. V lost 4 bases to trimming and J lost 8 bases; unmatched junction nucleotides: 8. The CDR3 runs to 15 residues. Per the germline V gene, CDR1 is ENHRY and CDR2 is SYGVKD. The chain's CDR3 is CAISVGSQGDSPLHF. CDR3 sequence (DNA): TGTGCCATCAGTGTAGGATCTCAGGGGGATTCACCCCTCCACTTT.

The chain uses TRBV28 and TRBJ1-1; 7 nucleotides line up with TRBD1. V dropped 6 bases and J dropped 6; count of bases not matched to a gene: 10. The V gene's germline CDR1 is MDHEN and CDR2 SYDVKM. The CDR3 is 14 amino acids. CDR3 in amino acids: CASRLQGRAAEAFF. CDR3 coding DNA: TGTGCCAGCAGATTACAGGGGCGGGCGGCTGAAGCTTTCTTT. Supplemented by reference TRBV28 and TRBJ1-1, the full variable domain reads DVKVTQSSRYLVKRTGEKVFLECVQDMDHENMFWYRQDPGLGLRLIYFSYDVKMKEKGDIPEGYSVSREKKERFSLILESASTNQTSMYLCASRLQGRAAEAFFGQGTRLTVV.

CDR3 DNA: TGTGCCAGCAGTGACTGGAACTCTGGGGCCAACGTCCTGACTTTC. Amino acids: CASSDWNSGANVLTF. This rearrangement joins TRBV6-4 to TRBJ2-6, with no clear D. The CDR3 is 15 amino acids. The V end lost 1 base, the J end lost 0 bases, and 4 bases lay between the germline ends. Germline V gene sequence: CDR1 MRHNA, CDR2 SNTAGT.

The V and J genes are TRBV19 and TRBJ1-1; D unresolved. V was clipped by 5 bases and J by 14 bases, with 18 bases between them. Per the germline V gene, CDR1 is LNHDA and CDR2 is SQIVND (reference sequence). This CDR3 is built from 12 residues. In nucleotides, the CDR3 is TGTGCCAGTAGTCTGCACGCCTCATTACTGTTCTTT. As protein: CASSLHASLLFF.

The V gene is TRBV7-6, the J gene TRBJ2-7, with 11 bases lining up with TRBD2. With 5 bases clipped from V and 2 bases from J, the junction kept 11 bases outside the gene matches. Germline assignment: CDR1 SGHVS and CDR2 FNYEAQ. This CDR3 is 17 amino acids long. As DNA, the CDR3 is TGTGCCAGCAGCCCAGGGACTAGCGGAGTCAGAACCTACGAGCAGTACTTC. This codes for CASSPGTSGVRTYEQYF.

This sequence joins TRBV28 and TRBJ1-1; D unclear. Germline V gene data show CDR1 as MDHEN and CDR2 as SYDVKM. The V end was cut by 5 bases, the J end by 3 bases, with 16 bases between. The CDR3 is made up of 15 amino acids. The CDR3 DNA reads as TGTGCCAGCAGTCGGTTATTAACGAGGGACACTGAAGCTTTCTTT. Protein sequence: CASSRLLTRDTEAFF.

The CDR3 sequence is CAISESAASSGANVLTF. The CDR3 DNA reads as TGTGCCATCAGTGAGTCGGCAGCCAGCTCTGGGGCCAACGTCCTGACTTTC. The J gene is TRBJ2-6, the V gene TRBV10-3; D not resolved. Germline loops: CDR1 ENHRY, CDR2 SYGVKD. The CDR3 contains 17 residues. Trimming shortened V by 0 bases and J by 0 bases, and 9 bases separated the two germline ends.

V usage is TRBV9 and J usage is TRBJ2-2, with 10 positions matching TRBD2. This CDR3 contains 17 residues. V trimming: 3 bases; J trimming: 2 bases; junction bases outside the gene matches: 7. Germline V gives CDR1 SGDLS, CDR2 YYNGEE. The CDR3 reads CASSGLAGYPNTGELFF. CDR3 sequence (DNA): TGTGCCAGCAGCGGACTAGCGGGTTATCCCAACACCGGGGAGCTGTTTTTT.